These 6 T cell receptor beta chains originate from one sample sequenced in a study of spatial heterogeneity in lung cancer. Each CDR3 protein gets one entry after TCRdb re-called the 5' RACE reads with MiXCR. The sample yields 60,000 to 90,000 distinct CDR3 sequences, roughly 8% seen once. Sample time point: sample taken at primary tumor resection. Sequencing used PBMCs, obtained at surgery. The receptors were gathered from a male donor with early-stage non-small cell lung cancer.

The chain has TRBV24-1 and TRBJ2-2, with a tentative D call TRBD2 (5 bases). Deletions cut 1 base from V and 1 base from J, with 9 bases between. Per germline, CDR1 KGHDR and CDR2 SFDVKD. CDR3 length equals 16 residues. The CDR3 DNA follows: TGTGCCACCAGTGATTTCAACGGGAAGAACACCGGGGAGCTGTTTTTT. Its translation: CATSDFNGKNTGELFF.

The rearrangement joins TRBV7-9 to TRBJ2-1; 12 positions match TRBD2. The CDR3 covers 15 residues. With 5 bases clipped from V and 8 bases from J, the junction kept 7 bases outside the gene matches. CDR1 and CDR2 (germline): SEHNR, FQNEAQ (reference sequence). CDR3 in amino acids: CASSGGGLAGYEQFF. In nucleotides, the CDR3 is TGTGCCAGCAGCGGAGGGGGACTAGCGGGCTATGAGCAGTTCTTC.

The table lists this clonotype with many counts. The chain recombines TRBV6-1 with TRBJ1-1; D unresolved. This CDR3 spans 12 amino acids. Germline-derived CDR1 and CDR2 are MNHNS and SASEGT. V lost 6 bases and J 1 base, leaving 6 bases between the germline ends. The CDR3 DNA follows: TGTGCCAGCAGGCGCACGAACACTGAAGCTTTCTTT. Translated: CASRRTNTEAFF.

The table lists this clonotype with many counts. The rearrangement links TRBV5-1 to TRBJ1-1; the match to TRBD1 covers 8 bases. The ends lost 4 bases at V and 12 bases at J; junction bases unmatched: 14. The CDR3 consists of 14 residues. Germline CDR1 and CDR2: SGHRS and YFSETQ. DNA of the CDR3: TGCGCCAGCAGCCTGTATGGTATGGACAGGGCGACTTTCTTT. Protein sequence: CASSLYGMDRATFF.

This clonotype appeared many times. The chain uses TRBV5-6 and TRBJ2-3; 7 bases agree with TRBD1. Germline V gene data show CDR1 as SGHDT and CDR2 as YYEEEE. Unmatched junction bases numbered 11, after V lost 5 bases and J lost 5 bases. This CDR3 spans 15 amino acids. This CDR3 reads CASSQTGSYEDTQYF. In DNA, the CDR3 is TGTGCCAGCAGTCAGACAGGGAGTTATGAAGATACGCAGTATTTT.

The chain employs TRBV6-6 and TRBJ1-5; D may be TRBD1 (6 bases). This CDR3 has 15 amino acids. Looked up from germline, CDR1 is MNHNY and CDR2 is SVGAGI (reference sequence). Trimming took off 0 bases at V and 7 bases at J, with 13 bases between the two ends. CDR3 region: CASSYSGGGGQPQHF. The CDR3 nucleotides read TGTGCCAGCAGTTACTCTGGGGGCGGTGGCCAGCCCCAGCATTTT.